The source of this T cell receptor (beta chain) is a study of cytomegalovirus exposure and HLA in healthy donors. Donors likely had unrecorded immune exposures despite being nominally healthy when sampled. Study results and limitations: Reported performance of the classifier showed diagnosis of cytomegalovirus status with high specificity and sensitivity. Among the CMV-associated chains, three were confirmed in vitro as specific for CMV antigens.

The PCR was carried out with 60 Vbeta primers and 13 Jbeta primers. Only in-frame clones appear in the TCRdb table, and some are missing; sequencing was by immunoSEQ multiplex PCR. The sample carries around 140,000 clones, around 82% recorded once. Remarks on this clone: Its specificity is unknown.

After removal of 8 bases from V and 5 bases from J, the junction contained 5 bases not matched to a gene. CDR3 length: 13 amino acids. Germline CDR1 reads MNHNY; CDR2 reads SVGAGI (reference sequence). This clonotype originated in a woman aged 40 to 50 in good health and CMV-seropositive. This chain connects TRBV6-6 to TRBJ2-7; TRBD2 matches at 11 bases. Sequenced material: PBMCs. CDR3 loop: CASLIAGGDEQYF. CDR3 DNA: TGTGCCAGCTTAATAGCGGGAGGGGACGAGCAGTACTTC.